This T cell receptor (beta chain) was retrieved from a study of cytomegalovirus exposure and HLA in healthy donors. Study summary: HLA-typed donors were the source of about 81 million unique TCRs held in an early data release. Study-wide results and limits: A missense DCLRE1C variant was associated with V- and J-gene trimming of TCR beta chains in a later analysis, and an independent cohort replicated the association. In vitro confirmation showed a few CMV-associated chains to be CMV antigen specific.

Primers for the PCR totalled 60 Vbeta and 13 Jbeta. Clones were sequenced by immunoSEQ multiplex PCR, and TCRdb holds only the in-frame ones, with some missing. The table shows roughly 130,000 clones, with around four fifths occurring only once. From germline, CDR1 is SQVTM and CDR2 ANQGSEA. This CDR3 has 13 residues. About this clone itself: Its target is unknown.

This sequence originates from a boy under 18 in good health and CMV-seronegative. Sequencing was carried out using PBMCs. The J gene is TRBJ2-5, the V gene TRBV29-1; the match to TRBD1 covers 9 bases. The J call may be incorrect, as the DNA end agrees better with TRBJ2-7. The CDR3: CSVATGGPYEQYF. Here the CDR3 DNA reads TGCAGCGTAGCGACAGGGGGACCCTACGAGCAGTACTTC.